This TCR beta chain was profiled in a study of blood T cell repertoires in COVID-19. This clone was recorded only once. Germline CDR1 SQVTM, CDR2 ANQGSEA. V was cut by 4 bases and J by 8 bases, with 11 bases left in between. The CDR3 contains 12 residues. Here immunoSEQ multiplex PCR was the method, and the copy in TCRdb shows in-frame clones only, minus some. This sample has fewer than 450,000 clones, with about nine tenths found just once. The sequence was obtained from a man younger than 30 who had recovered from COVID-19. Sequencing was done on a sample of PBMCs or T cells enriched from blood (not recorded which). The chain links TRBV29-1 to TRBJ1-4; maybe TRBD1 (5 bases). The CDR3 bases are TGCAGCGTTGGGCAGGGCCTGGAAAAACTGTTTTTT. Translation gives CSVGQGLEKLFF.